The 25 T cell receptor beta chains given below trace back to one sample, sequenced in a study of T cells after posttransplantation cyclophosphamide. Clones were sequenced by immunoSEQ multiplex PCR, and TCRdb holds only the in-frame ones, with some missing. The data hold 25,000 to 40,000 clones, with 75% to 95% observed a single time. Cells defined as naive were viable CD3+CD4+ or CD3+CD8+ and CCR7+CD45RA+CD45RO-CD95-CD27+CD28+. The sequenced sample consisted of naive CD4+ T cells sorted from blood. These receptors were collected from a man between 25 and 39 years old in good health and a related stem cell transplant donor.

The chain uses TRBV5-1 and TRBJ2-1; TRBD2 might be the D (5 bases). This CDR3 spans 14 amino acids. Germline values: CDR1 SGHRS, CDR2 YFSETQ. V was cut by 0 bases and J by 7 bases, with 11 bases left in between. The CDR3 sequence is CASSLGSGVNEQFF. The CDR3 DNA follows: TGCGCCAGCAGCTTGGGTTCCGGGGTAAATGAGCAGTTCTTC. Full variable domain (missing parts from reference TRBV5-1 and TRBJ2-1): KAGVTQTPRYLIKTRGQQVTLSCSPISGHRSVSWYQQTPGQGLQFLFEYFSETQRNKGNFPGRFSGRQFSNSRSEMNVSTLELGDSALYLCASSLGSGVNEQFFGPGTRLTVL.

The rearrangement joins TRBV29-1 to TRBJ2-5; D perhaps matches TRBD2 (6 bases). V was trimmed by 7 bases and J by 9 bases, leaving 18 bases between them. The CDR3 consists of 12 residues. The V gene's germline CDR1 is SQVTM and CDR2 ANQGSEA. The CDR3 coding sequence is TGCAGCGCGGGCCTTCTATGGGGGGCCCAGTACTTC. Translation gives CSAGLLWGAQYF.

This clone was seen once. Written as DNA, the CDR3 is TGCGCCAGCAGCCCAGAGGGGGCTACCGGGGAGCTGTTTTTT. Translation gives CASSPEGATGELFF. The chain couples TRBV5-1 to TRBJ2-2; 7 bases are a match to TRBD1. The CDR3 is 14 amino acids. The junction had 5 bases not matched to a gene; V was cut back by 4 bases and J by 5 bases. Germline values: CDR1 SGHRS, CDR2 YFSETQ. Based on the CDR3 plus reference TRBV5-1 and TRBJ2-2, the full variable domain is KAGVTQTPRYLIKTRGQQVTLSCSPISGHRSVSWYQQTPGQGLQFLFEYFSETQRNKGNFPGRFSGRQFSNSRSEMNVSTLELGDSALYLCASSPEGATGELFFGEGSRLTVL.

This chain connects TRBV6-5 to TRBJ1-6, with D tentatively TRBD1 (5 bases). V was cut by 6 bases and J by 7 bases, with 16 bases left in between. Germline loops: CDR1 MNHEY, CDR2 SVGAGI. The CDR3 has 15 residues. The CDR3 DNA sequence: TGTGCCAGCAGCCCCCGAAGCAGGGTGAATTCACCCCTCCACTTT. Translated, it gives CASSPRSRVNSPLHF.

The chain is built from TRBV7-9 and TRBJ2-2; 11 nucleotides align to TRBD1. The CDR3 loop spans 16 amino acids. The junction had 2 bases not matched to a gene; V was cut back by 0 bases and J by 5 bases. CDR1 is SEHNR, CDR2 FQNEAQ, per germline (reference sequence). The CDR3 sequence: CASSLAGTGGTGELFF. In nucleotides, the CDR3 is TGTGCCAGCAGCTTAGCCGGGACAGGGGGGACCGGGGAGCTGTTTTTT.

The rearrangement links TRBV5-1 to TRBJ1-3; 9 bases match TRBD1. Germline values: CDR1 SGHRS, CDR2 YFSETQ. This CDR3 has 16 amino acids. The V and J ends lost 4 bases and 0 bases, in that order; junction bases with no gene match: 5. The CDR3 coding sequence is TGCGCCAGCAGCCCCGGGACAGGGAGCTCTGGAAACACCATATATTTT. Translation gives CASSPGTGSSGNTIYF.

This chain uses TRBV14 with TRBJ2-3; tentative D call: TRBD1 (6 bases). The CDR3 is made up of 18 amino acids. Germline CDR1 reads SGHDN; CDR2 reads FVKESK. The V end was cut by 0 bases, the J end by 2 bases, with 18 bases between. CDR3 region: CASSQDFRGMKSTDTQYF. In DNA form, the CDR3 reads TGTGCCAGCAGCCAAGATTTTAGGGGGATGAAATCCACAGATACGCAGTATTTT.

V and J are TRBV20-1 and TRBJ1-1; D ambiguous. Germline assignment: CDR1 DFQATT and CDR2 SNEGSKA (reference sequence). CDR3 size: 11 residues. The germline V and J ends were trimmed by 5 bases and 5 bases, with 9 bases remaining between them. CDR3 residues: CSALMETEAFF. The DNA for the CDR3 is TGCAGTGCTCTCATGGAGACTGAAGCTTTCTTT.

CDR3 nucleotides: TGCGCCAGCAGCTTGGATAGCAACATGAACACTGAAGCTTTCTTT. As protein: CASSLDSNMNTEAFF. This chain connects TRBV5-1 to TRBJ1-1; D uncertain. This CDR3 spans 15 amino acids. Trimming took off 0 bases at V and 0 bases at J, with 9 bases between the two ends. Germline V gene lookup returns CDR1 SGHRS and CDR2 YFSETQ.

This chain uses TRBV5-1 with TRBJ2-2; 15 nucleotides agree with TRBD2. Germline loops: CDR1 SGHRS, CDR2 YFSETQ. V shed 3 bases and J 5 bases; nucleotides not matched to a gene: 8. The CDR3 is 18 amino acids. CDR3 region: CASSSIGLAGGQTGELFF. CDR3 nucleotide sequence: TGCGCCAGCAGCTCCATCGGACTAGCGGGGGGGCAAACCGGGGAGCTGTTTTTT. The complete variable domain, with remaining parts taken from reference TRBV5-1 and TRBJ2-2, reads KAGVTQTPRYLIKTRGQQVTLSCSPISGHRSVSWYQQTPGQGLQFLFEYFSETQRNKGNFPGRFSGRQFSNSRSEMNVSTLELGDSALYLCASSSIGLAGGQTGELFFGEGSRLTVL.

The chain uses TRBV9 and TRBJ2-5; tentatively, D is TRBD1 (6 bases). Per the germline V gene, CDR1 is SGDLS and CDR2 is YYNGEE. The CDR3 runs 14 residues. Trimming took 0 bases from V and 5 from J, leaving 11 bases between them. The DNA for the CDR3 is TGTGCCAGCAGCGTAGGTGCCAGGGGCGAGACCCAGTACTTC. This encodes CASSVGARGETQYF.

V gene TRBV2 combines with J gene TRBJ1-5; TRBD1 is a possible D gene (6 bases). CDR3 length: 14 amino acids. The germline V gene encodes CDR1 SNHLY and CDR2 FYNNEI. V lost 8 bases, J lost 2 bases, and 13 bases lay in between. In DNA, the CDR3 is TGTGCCAGCCGTGCAGGGGCCGGCAATCAGCCCCAGCATTTT. Its translation is CASRAGAGNQPQHF.

The chain employs TRBV18 and TRBJ1-5; 9 nucleotides match TRBD1. CDR1 is KGHSH, CDR2 LQKENI, per germline. Germline trimming cut 2 bases from V and 0 bases from J; bases unmatched to any gene: 5. This CDR3 spans 17 amino acids. Written as DNA, the CDR3 is TGTGCCAGCTCACCATGGGACAGGGACTATAGCAATCAGCCCCAGCATTTT. Its protein product is CASSPWDRDYSNQPQHF.

This chain links TRBV5-5 with TRBJ2-7, with TRBD1 identical over 7 bases. The germline V gene encodes CDR1 SGHKS and CDR2 YYEKEE (reference sequence). The CDR3 loop spans 15 amino acids. V trimming: 0 bases; J trimming: 2 bases; junction bases outside the gene matches: 5. CDR3 sequence reads: CASSLGAGGPYEQYF. CDR3 bases: TGTGCCAGCAGCTTGGGGGCAGGGGGTCCCTACGAGCAGTACTTC.

The V call is TRBV27, the J call TRBJ2-7; 7 bases agree with TRBD1. Trimming cost V 2 bases and J 2 bases; bases outside gene matches: 0. The CDR3 sequence is 13 residues long. Germline CDR1 is MNHEY and CDR2 is SMNVEV (reference sequence). The CDR3 sequence is CASSLRGPYEQYF. The CDR3 nucleotides read TGTGCCAGCAGTTTAAGGGGGCCCTACGAGCAGTACTTC.

The chain uses TRBV10-3 and TRBJ2-3; 9 bases line up with TRBD1. The CDR3 runs 16 residues. The trim removed 4 bases at V and 0 bases at J, leaving 5 bases unmatched. Per the germline V gene, CDR1 is ENHRY and CDR2 is SYGVKD. Here the CDR3 DNA reads TGTGCCATCAGTGGCACAGGGGGCCAGAGCACAGATACGCAGTATTTT. Protein: CAISGTGGQSTDTQYF.

This chain joins TRBV27 and TRBJ2-7, with TRBD1 as a possible D gene (5 bases). This CDR3 is built from 13 residues. Trimming shortened V by 4 bases and J by 3 bases, and 10 bases separated the two germline ends. CDR1 MNHEY and CDR2 SMNVEV come from the germline V gene (reference sequence). CDR3 in DNA: TGTGCCAGCAGTTCCGGACAATTCTACGAGCAGTACTTC. Translation: CASSSGQFYEQYF.

The rearrangement uses TRBV18 and TRBJ1-1; no clear D. CDR3 length equals 16 residues. Germline loops: CDR1 KGHSH, CDR2 LQKENI. V lost 3 bases to trimming and J lost 3 bases, with 17 bases between them. The CDR3 here is CASSPGLLGLYTEAFF. CDR3 nucleotides: TGTGCCAGCTCACCTGGACTATTGGGTCTCTACACTGAAGCTTTCTTT.

The chain carries TRBV29-1 and TRBJ2-2, with D unclear. This CDR3 has 11 residues. Germline CDR1 SQVTM, CDR2 ANQGSEA. Trimming took 6 bases from V and 4 from J, leaving 6 bases between them. For the CDR3, the DNA is TGCAGCGTGTCAGGCACCGGGGAGCTGTTTTTT. Its translation: CSVSGTGELFF.

This clone has just one count. V usage is TRBV7-3 and J usage is TRBJ2-5; D might be TRBD2 (6 bases). Trimming took 5 bases from V and 5 from J, leaving 12 bases between them. CDR1 and CDR2 from the germline V gene are SGHTA and FQGTGA. This CDR3 region has 13 residues. The CDR3 DNA sequence: TGTGCCAGCAGCGGCGGGGAGGTCGAGACCCAGTACTTC. Translation gives CASSGGEVETQYF.

This chain joins TRBV19 and TRBJ2-7, with TRBD2 matching over 12 bases. With 5 bases clipped from V and 3 bases from J, the junction kept 8 bases outside the gene matches. The CDR3 runs 16 residues. Germline CDR1 is LNHDA and CDR2 is SQIVND (reference sequence). CDR3 DNA sequence: TGTGCCAGTAGTGCCCGACTAGCGGGGGCTCTCTACGAGCAGTACTTC. It is translated as CASSARLAGALYEQYF.

V gene TRBV7-2 combines with J gene TRBJ1-3; D is possibly TRBD1 (6 bases). Trimming took 0 bases from V and 2 from J, leaving 11 bases between them. Germline V gives CDR1 SGHTA, CDR2 FQGNSA. CDR3 length equals 16 residues. The CDR3 DNA sequence: TGTGCCAGCAGCTTAGCAGCAGGGGCTACTGGAAACACCATATATTTT. This codes for CASSLAAGATGNTIYF.

The chain employs TRBV27 and TRBJ1-6, with 7 positions matching TRBD1. The trim removed 5 bases at V and 9 bases at J, leaving 10 bases unmatched. This CDR3 spans 15 amino acids. Germline V gene sequence: CDR1 MNHEY, CDR2 SMNVEV (reference sequence). CDR3 protein: CASSPSGTAASPLHF. Written as DNA, the CDR3 is TGTGCCAGCAGTCCCTCCGGGACAGCGGCTTCACCCCTCCACTTT.

The rearrangement uses TRBV7-8 and TRBJ2-1, with 12 bases aligning to TRBD2. This CDR3 is 19 amino acids long. Germline CDR1 and CDR2: SGHVS and FQNEAQ. With 5 bases clipped from V and 2 bases from J, the junction kept 13 bases outside the gene matches. The CDR3 here is CASSRTWTSGVSAYNEQFF. The CDR3 nucleotides are TGTGCCAGCAGCCGGACCTGGACTAGCGGGGTTAGCGCCTACAATGAGCAGTTCTTC.

This chain connects TRBV10-3 to TRBJ2-5; possibly TRBD2 for D (6 bases). Germline lookup yields CDR1 ENHRY and CDR2 SYGVKD. Trimming removed 0 bases from V and 3 bases from J, with 14 bases in between. The CDR3 is 16 residues long. CDR3 DNA sequence: TGTGCCATCAGTGAGTCTGGCGGGGTCAGAAAAGAGACCCAGTACTTC. Translation: CAISESGGVRKETQYF.